The rows below give T cell receptor beta chains drawn from one sample of a study of shared clonotypes between healthy human individuals. The assay was immunoSEQ multiplex PCR, and TCRdb's table has in-frame clones only and misses some. There are fewer than 1.8 million clones in the sample; about 98.5% occur only once, and about 0.34% lies in the top ten. The sequencing input was naive CD4+ T cells sorted from blood. These receptors were obtained from a man younger than 40 in good health. Each CDR3 is given with its conserved first and last residue. Fields, in order: V gene, J gene, D gene, CDR3 protein, CDR3 DNA. The D gene is left open where the match is weak.

v_gene: TRBV6-1; j_gene: TRBJ2-1; d_gene: -; CDR3aa: CASSVQGSSYNEQFF; CDR3nt: TGTGCCAGCAGTGTTCAGGGTAGCTCCTACAATGAGCAGTTCTTC
v_gene: TRBV19; j_gene: TRBJ1-3; d_gene: -; CDR3aa: CASSIGEGSWGTIYF; CDR3nt: TGTGCCAGTAGTATCGGTGAAGGCTCCTGGGGCACCATATATTTT
v_gene: TRBV29-1; j_gene: TRBJ2-6; d_gene: -; CDR3aa: CSVQSGISGANVLTF; CDR3nt: TGCAGCGTCCAGTCCGGAATCTCTGGGGCCAACGTCCTGACTTTC
v_gene: TRBV18; j_gene: TRBJ2-3; d_gene: TRBD2; CDR3aa: CASSAVSGENTDTQYF; CDR3nt: TGTGCCAGCTCAGCCGTTAGCGGGGAGAACACAGATACGCAGTATTTT
v_gene: TRBV27; j_gene: TRBJ1-5; d_gene: -; CDR3aa: CASSLFPGGNQPQHF; CDR3nt: TGTGCCAGCAGTTTATTTCCAGGGGGCAATCAGCCCCAGCATTTT
v_gene: TRBV5-1; j_gene: TRBJ1-5; d_gene: -; CDR3aa: CASSFGEGGQPQHF; CDR3nt: TGCGCCAGCAGCTTCGGGGAAGGCGGTCAGCCCCAGCATTTT
v_gene: TRBV6-1; j_gene: TRBJ2-7; d_gene: -; CDR3aa: CASVGQGLNEQYF; CDR3nt: TGTGCCAGCGTAGGACAAGGGCTAAACGAGCAGTACTTC
v_gene: TRBV30; j_gene: TRBJ2-1; d_gene: -; CDR3aa: CACMTAVLNEQFF; CDR3nt: TGTGCCTGTATGACGGCCGTTTTGAATGAGCAGTTCTTC
v_gene: TRBV5-1; j_gene: TRBJ2-1; d_gene: TRBD2; CDR3aa: CASKSREGYNEQFF; CDR3nt: TGCGCCAGCAAATCGCGGGAGGGCTACAATGAGCAGTTCTTC
v_gene: TRBV7-2; j_gene: TRBJ2-1; d_gene: TRBD2; CDR3aa: CASSPLAGSYNEQFF; CDR3nt: TGTGCCAGCAGCCCGTTAGCGGGCTCCTACAATGAGCAGTTCTTC
v_gene: TRBV6-1; j_gene: TRBJ2-4; d_gene: -; CDR3aa: CASSANHF; CDR3nt: TGTGCCAGCAGTGCTAACCACTTC
v_gene: TRBV19; j_gene: TRBJ2-7; d_gene: -; CDR3aa: CASSIRSGSSVRYEQYF; CDR3nt: TGTGCCAGTAGTATACGTTCCGGCAGTTCGGTTCGCTACGAGCAGTACTTC
v_gene: TRBV5-1; j_gene: TRBJ1-1; d_gene: TRBD1; CDR3aa: CASSLGFWGQGLISTEAFF; CDR3nt: TGCGCCAGCAGCTTGGGTTTTTGGGGACAGGGGTTAATATCCACTGAAGCTTTCTTT
v_gene: TRBV6-1; j_gene: TRBJ2-3; d_gene: -; CDR3aa: CASSLSRGNTDTQYF; CDR3nt: TGTGCCAGCAGTCTCTCGAGGGGAAATACAGATACGCAGTATTTT
v_gene: TRBV29-1; j_gene: TRBJ1-1; d_gene: -; CDR3aa: CSAQPQVVTEAFF; CDR3nt: TGCAGCGCTCAGCCACAGGTCGTAACTGAAGCTTTCTTT
v_gene: TRBV10-1; j_gene: TRBJ2-7; d_gene: -; CDR3aa: CASSEVKRSSSYEQYF; CDR3nt: TGCGCCAGCAGTGAAGTAAAGCGGTCGAGCTCCTACGAGCAGTACTTC
v_gene: TRBV5-4; j_gene: TRBJ2-1; d_gene: -; CDR3aa: CASSVRDIDNEQFF; CDR3nt: TGTGCCAGCAGCGTCCGGGACATAGACAATGAGCAGTTCTTC
v_gene: TRBV6-6; j_gene: TRBJ2-7; d_gene: TRBD2; CDR3aa: CASSYASGRNYEQYF; CDR3nt: TGTGCCAGCAGTTACGCTAGCGGGAGAAACTACGAGCAGTACTTC
v_gene: TRBV6-5; j_gene: TRBJ2-3; d_gene: -; CDR3aa: CASSSLLAGDTQYF; CDR3nt: TGTGCCAGCAGCTCCTTACTAGCTGGAGATACGCAGTATTTT
v_gene: TRBV2; j_gene: TRBJ1-5; d_gene: -; CDR3aa: CASTLAGYNQPQHF; CDR3nt: TGTGCCAGCACCTTGGCAGGGTACAATCAGCCCCAGCATTTT
v_gene: TRBV7-2; j_gene: TRBJ2-3; d_gene: -; CDR3aa: CASSFPAADTQYF; CDR3nt: TGTGCCAGCAGCTTCCCAGCCGCAGATACGCAGTATTTT
v_gene: TRBV7-9; j_gene: TRBJ2-7; d_gene: TRBD1; CDR3aa: CASSAGTGGEQYF; CDR3nt: TGTGCCAGCAGCGCCGGGACAGGGGGCGAGCAGTACTTC
v_gene: TRBV18; j_gene: TRBJ1-5; d_gene: -; CDR3aa: CASSPSENQPQHF; CDR3nt: TGTGCCAGCTCACCATCGGAAAATCAGCCCCAGCATTTT
v_gene: TRBV5-6; j_gene: TRBJ2-3; d_gene: TRBD1; CDR3aa: CASSLQGETQYF; CDR3nt: TGTGCCAGCAGCTTGCAGGGGGAAACGCAGTATTTT
v_gene: TRBV15; j_gene: TRBJ2-1; d_gene: TRBD1; CDR3aa: CATSSGTGHNEQFF; CDR3nt: TGTGCCACCAGCAGCGGGACAGGACACAATGAGCAGTTCTTC
v_gene: TRBV5-8; j_gene: TRBJ2-7; d_gene: TRBD2; CDR3aa: CASSSWGLAGEQYF; CDR3nt: TGTGCCAGCAGCTCCTGGGGACTAGCTGGCGAGCAGTACTTC
v_gene: TRBV7-9; j_gene: TRBJ1-4; d_gene: -; CDR3aa: CASSTHGGEKLFF; CDR3nt: TGTGCCAGCAGCACTCATGGGGGTGAAAAACTGTTTTTT
v_gene: TRBV28; j_gene: TRBJ1-4; d_gene: -; CDR3aa: CASSFLQGAGKLFF; CDR3nt: TGTGCCAGCAGTTTCCTACAGGGAGCGGGAAAACTGTTTTTT
v_gene: TRBV18; j_gene: TRBJ2-1; d_gene: -; CDR3aa: CASSPPTGDWQSSYNEQFF; CDR3nt: TGTGCCAGCTCACCACCGACAGGTGACTGGCAGAGCTCCTACAATGAGCAGTTCTTC